Each of the 23 T cell receptor beta chains below was sequenced from the same sample in a study of OX40 agonist ivuxolimab in advanced cancers. The library was prepared using the immunoSEQ multiplex PCR assay. TCRdb limited this immuneACCESS table to in-frame rearrangements with V and J called. A share of clones is missing; checked studies link under half to unresolved V genes, and the rest is unexplained. The sample table lists about 45,000 clones, more than 70% of them with a count of one. The ten largest account for roughly 5% of the sample. The sequencing here drew on CD4+ or CD8+ T cells sorted from blood, taken in a trial of the OX40 agonist ivuxolimab. The source of these receptors is an adult with an advanced solid tumor such as melanoma, head and neck, liver or kidney cancer.

The rearrangement joins TRBV5-6 to TRBJ2-4; D call uncertain. The germline CDR1 and CDR2 sequences are SGHDT and YYEEEE. Trimming took off 4 bases at V and 7 bases at J, with 12 bases between the two ends. The CDR3 has 13 residues. The chain's CDR3 is CASSGRVGNIQYF. As DNA, the CDR3 is TGTGCCAGCAGCGGACGGGTTGGTAACATTCAGTACTTC.

The chain recombines TRBV6-4 with TRBJ1-6, with D unclear. Germline V lookup: CDR1 MRHNA, CDR2 SNTAGT. The ends were cut back, 9 bases at V and 1 base at J, with 13 bases in the middle. The CDR3 consists of 15 residues. The CDR3 loop reads CASSAGASYNSPLHF. The CDR3 DNA sequence: TGTGCCAGTTCCGCAGGAGCATCCTATAATTCACCCCTCCACTTT.

V and J are TRBV18 and TRBJ2-7; D might be TRBD1 (5 bases). CDR1 and CDR2 from the germline V gene are KGHSH and LQKENI. The CDR3 is 13 amino acids. V lost 3 bases, J lost 3 bases, and 9 bases lay in between. CDR3 region: CASSPSQGYEQYF. The CDR3 DNA is TGTGCCAGCTCACCGTCTCAGGGCTACGAGCAGTACTTC.

V and J are TRBV9 and TRBJ2-7; D uncertain. Germline CDR1 reads SGDLS; CDR2 reads YYNGEE. V dropped 0 bases and J dropped 2 bases, with 9 bases sitting between them. The CDR3 contains 14 residues. Here the CDR3 DNA reads TGTGCCAGCAGCGTAGGAGATAGACCCTACGAGCAGTACTTC. This gives the protein CASSVGDRPYEQYF.

In this sample, this clone turned up a few times. The rearrangement uses TRBV9 and TRBJ1-2; D call uncertain. In germline, CDR1 is SGDLS, CDR2 YYNGEE. This CDR3 region has 15 residues. Between the trimmed V and J ends, which lost 4 bases and 4 bases, there was a span of 17 bases. The CDR3, as DNA: TGTGCCAGCAGCCCATCGACTGCAGCAGGCTATGGCTACACCTTC. Its translation: CASSPSTAAGYGYTF.

The rearrangement links TRBV6-5 to TRBJ1-1; D is unresolved. Germline CDR1 reads MNHEY; CDR2 reads SVGAGI. The V and J ends lost 6 bases and 6 bases respectively, with 14 bases between them. The CDR3 has 13 amino acids. CDR3 sequence: CASSRWPGAEAFF. CDR3 nucleotides: TGTGCCAGCAGCCGGTGGCCCGGGGCTGAAGCTTTCTTT.

This clone was detected only once. This chain uses TRBV30 with TRBJ1-1, with D perhaps TRBD1 (6 bases). The CDR3 consists of 14 residues. CDR1 and CDR2 (germline): GTSNPN, SVGIG (reference sequence). V dropped 3 bases and J dropped 3 bases, with 14 bases sitting between them. CDR3 amino acids: CAWRRDTQYTEAFF. Here the CDR3 DNA reads TGTGCCTGGAGACGGGACACCCAGTACACTGAAGCTTTCTTT.

The CDR3 is CASSPTSGGNQPQHF. CDR3 sequence (DNA): TGTGCCAGCTCACCGACAAGTGGGGGAAATCAGCCCCAGCATTTT. The V gene is TRBV18, the J gene TRBJ1-5; D may be TRBD1 (5 bases). The CDR3 totals 15 residues. Trimming stripped 3 bases from V and 4 bases from J, with 13 bases between. Germline V CDR1 and CDR2: KGHSH, LQKENI.

The chain joins TRBV18 to TRBJ1-1; TRBD1 matches 7 bases. The CDR3 is made up of 15 amino acids. Germline V gene sequence: CDR1 KGHSH, CDR2 LQKENI. V lost 2 bases and J lost 6; bases outside the gene matches: 9. The CDR3 spells CASSPERTGRSEAFF. CDR3 bases: TGTGCCAGCTCACCAGAGAGGACAGGAAGATCTGAAGCTTTCTTT.

In this sample, this clone turned up a few times. This chain uses TRBV11-2 with TRBJ1-1; unclear D gene. Germline V gene data show CDR1 as SGHAT and CDR2 as FQNNGV. V was shortened by 3 bases and J by 1 base, with 9 bases between the two germline ends. This CDR3 has 14 residues. CDR3 region: CASSFPRQNTEAFF. The CDR3 DNA reads TGTGCCAGCAGCTTTCCACGACAGAACACTGAAGCTTTCTTT.

This chain links TRBV2 with TRBJ2-7; TRBD1 or TRBD2 may be the D gene (5 bases each). V dropped 4 bases and J dropped 0 bases, with 13 bases sitting between them. Per germline, CDR1 SNHLY and CDR2 FYNNEI. CDR3 length: 15 residues. CDR3 residues: CASSGFGTSSYEQYF. The CDR3 coding sequence is TGTGCCAGCAGTGGTTTTGGGACGTCCTCCTACGAGCAGTACTTC.

The CDR3 sequence is CASSLGERAAGKDTQYF. The CDR3 coding sequence is TGCGCCAGCAGCTTGGGGGAGCGGGCCGCGGGTAAAGATACGCAGTATTTT. The V call is TRBV5-1, the J call TRBJ2-3, with D maybe TRBD2 (6 bases). The CDR3 is 17 amino acids. The V gene lost 0 bases and the J gene lost 5 bases, with 19 bases spanning the gap. In germline, CDR1 is SGHRS, CDR2 YFSETQ.

The V call is TRBV7-9, the J call TRBJ1-3; no clear D gene. The germline CDR1 and CDR2 sequences are SEHNR and FQNEAQ (reference sequence). The V end was cut by 5 bases, the J end by 0 bases, with 8 bases between. The CDR3 length is 14 residues. DNA for the CDR3: TGTGCCAGCAGCCAGCTCAACTCTGGAAACACCATATATTTT. This codes for CASSQLNSGNTIYF.

V and J are TRBV18 and TRBJ1-1; tentatively, D is TRBD1 (5 bases). CDR1 is KGHSH and CDR2 is LQKENI in the germline V gene. This CDR3 spans 16 amino acids. Trimming pared 3 bases from V and 1 base from J, leaving 15 bases between. CDR3 amino acids: CASSPPGNRRNTEAFF. CDR3 coding DNA: TGTGCCAGCTCACCCCCCGGGAACAGGAGGAACACTGAAGCTTTCTTT.

The rearrangement joins TRBV11-2 to TRBJ2-1; TRBD2 agrees at 9 bases. The CDR3 runs 16 residues. Germline values: CDR1 SGHAT, CDR2 FQNNGV. V was clipped by 6 bases and J by 7 bases; unmatched bases: 13. DNA of the CDR3: TGTGCCAGCAGTTATAATAGCGGGAGTTCGAGGAATGAGCAGTTCTTC. This sequence encodes CASSYNSGSSRNEQFF.

This clone was seen a single time. This chain uses TRBV7-9 with TRBJ1-3; D remains unclear. The CDR3 sequence is 16 residues long. V was clipped by 4 bases and J by 0 bases, with 13 bases between them. Germline V gene sequence: CDR1 SEHNR, CDR2 FQNEAQ (reference sequence). The DNA for the CDR3 is TGTGCCAGCAGCTCCCACATGGACCTCTCTGGAAACACCATATATTTT. Protein: CASSSHMDLSGNTIYF. Variable domain in full (rest from reference TRBV7-9 and TRBJ1-3): DTGVSQNPRHKITKRGQNVTFRCDPISEHNRLYWYRQTLGQGPEFLTYFQNEAQLEKSRLLSDRFSAERPKGSFSTLEIQRTEQGDSAMYLCASSSHMDLSGNTIYFGEGSWLTVV.

CDR3 in DNA: TGTGCCAGCAGCGCCCGGGACAGGGTTTACGAGCAGTACTTC. Its protein product is CASSARDRVYEQYF. This chain links TRBV5-8 with TRBJ2-7, with 9 bases identical to TRBD1. J was trimmed by 4 bases and V by 4 bases; bases with no gene match: 6. CDR3 length: 14 residues. The germline CDR1 and CDR2 sequences are SGHTS and YDEGEE.

The V and J genes are TRBV5-1 and TRBJ2-2, with 8 bases lining up with TRBD2. Germline trimming cut 2 bases from V and 3 bases from J; bases unmatched to any gene: 3. Germline CDR1 SGHRS, CDR2 YFSETQ. The CDR3 is 15 residues long. CDR3 loop: CASSFAGGDTGELFF. DNA for the CDR3: TGCGCCAGCAGCTTCGCGGGGGGCGACACCGGGGAGCTGTTTTTT.

This rearrangement joins TRBV20-1 to TRBJ2-7; D unresolved. The V gene lost 4 bases and the J gene lost 7 bases, with 8 bases spanning the gap. This CDR3 contains 10 residues. From germline, CDR1 is DFQATT and CDR2 SNEGSKA (reference sequence). The CDR3 reads CSANAMEQYF. The DNA for the CDR3 is TGCAGTGCTAACGCTATGGAGCAGTACTTC.

This clone was picked up one time. This sequence joins TRBV4-2 and TRBJ2-2; a possible D gene is TRBD2 (6 bases). From germline, CDR1 is LGHNA and CDR2 YNFKEQ. This CDR3 is 16 amino acids long. Trimming stripped 0 bases from V and 4 bases from J, with 12 bases between. CDR3 region: CASSQEWRGGTGELFF. The CDR3 bases are TGTGCCAGCAGCCAAGAGTGGCGGGGAGGCACCGGGGAGCTGTTTTTT.

This clone turned up a few times. The rearrangement uses TRBV5-1 and TRBJ2-5; D is perhaps TRBD1 or TRBD2 (6 bases each). Germline values: CDR1 SGHRS, CDR2 YFSETQ. This CDR3 has 15 amino acids. V dropped 0 bases and J dropped 4 bases, with 13 bases sitting between them. Here the CDR3 reads CASSLAGASGETQYF. As DNA, the CDR3 is TGCGCCAGCAGCTTGGCGGGGGCGTCAGGAGAGACCCAGTACTTC.

The CDR3 nucleotides read TGTGCCAGCAGCTTATGGGACACAAGCCGTTATAGCAATCAGCCCCAGCATTTT. This encodes CASSLWDTSRYSNQPQHF. The chain has TRBV7-8 and TRBJ1-5; a possible D gene is TRBD1 (6 bases). The V gene lost 2 bases and the J gene lost 0 bases, with 17 bases spanning the gap. The CDR3 loop spans 18 amino acids. Germline V gives CDR1 SGHVS, CDR2 FQNEAQ.

V gene TRBV7-2 combines with J gene TRBJ2-5, with no clear D. The CDR3 length is 14 residues. V was pared by 5 bases and J by 5 bases, with 15 bases between. Germline assignment: CDR1 SGHTA and CDR2 FQGNSA. CDR3 protein: CASSTTKTSETQYF. Here the CDR3 DNA reads TGTGCCAGCAGCACCACAAAGACCTCGGAGACCCAGTACTTC. Full variable domain (rest looked up from reference TRBV7-2 and TRBJ2-5): GAGVSQSPSNKVTEKGKDVELRCDPISGHTALYWYRQSLGQGLEFLIYFQGNSAPDKSGLPSDRFSAERTGGSVSTLTIQRTQQEDSAVYLCASSTTKTSETQYFGPGTRLLVL.